This T cell receptor beta chain derives from a study of blood T cell repertoires in COVID-19. Produced via immunoSEQ multiplex PCR; TCRdb's table is partial and in-frame only. Of 140,000 to 150,000 clones in the sample, 80% to 90% were seen once. This TCR was sampled from a woman in her fifties or sixties with acute or convalescent COVID-19. The sample taken for sequencing was peripheral blood.

CDR3: CASSATGGDEKLFF. The CDR3 coding sequence is TGTGCCAGTAGTGCCACAGGGGGCGATGAAAAACTGTTTTTT. This chain links TRBV19 with TRBJ1-4, with TRBD1 matching over 9 bases. Unmatched junction bases numbered 4, after V lost 5 bases and J lost 6 bases. Germline assignment: CDR1 LNHDA and CDR2 SQIVND (reference sequence). The CDR3 totals 14 residues.